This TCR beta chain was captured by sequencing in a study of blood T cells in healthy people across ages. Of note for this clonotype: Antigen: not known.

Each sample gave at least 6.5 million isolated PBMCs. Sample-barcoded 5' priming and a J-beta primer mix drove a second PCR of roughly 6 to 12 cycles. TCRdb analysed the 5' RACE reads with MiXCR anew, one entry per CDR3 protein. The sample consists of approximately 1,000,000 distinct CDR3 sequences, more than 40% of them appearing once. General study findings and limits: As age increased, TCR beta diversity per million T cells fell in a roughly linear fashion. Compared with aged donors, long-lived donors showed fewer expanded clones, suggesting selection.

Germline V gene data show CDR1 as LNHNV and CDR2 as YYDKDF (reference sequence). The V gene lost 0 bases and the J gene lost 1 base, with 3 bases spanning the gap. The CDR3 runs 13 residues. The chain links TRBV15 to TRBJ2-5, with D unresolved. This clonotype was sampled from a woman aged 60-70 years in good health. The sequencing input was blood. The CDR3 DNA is TGTGCCACCAGCAGAGATCCCCAAGAGACCCAGTACTTC. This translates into CATSRDPQETQYF.